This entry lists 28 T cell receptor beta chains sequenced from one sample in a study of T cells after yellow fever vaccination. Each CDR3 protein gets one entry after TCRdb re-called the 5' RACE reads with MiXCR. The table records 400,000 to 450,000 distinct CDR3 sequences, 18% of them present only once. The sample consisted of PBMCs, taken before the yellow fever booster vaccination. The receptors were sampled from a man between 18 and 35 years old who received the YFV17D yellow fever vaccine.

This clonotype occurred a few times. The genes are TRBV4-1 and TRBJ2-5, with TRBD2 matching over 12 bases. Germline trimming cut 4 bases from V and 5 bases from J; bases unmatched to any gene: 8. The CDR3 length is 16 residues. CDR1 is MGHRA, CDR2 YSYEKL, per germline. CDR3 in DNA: TGCGCCAGCAGCCGCTCTCTAGCGGGGGGGCTGGAGACCCAGTACTTC. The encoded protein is CASSRSLAGGLETQYF.

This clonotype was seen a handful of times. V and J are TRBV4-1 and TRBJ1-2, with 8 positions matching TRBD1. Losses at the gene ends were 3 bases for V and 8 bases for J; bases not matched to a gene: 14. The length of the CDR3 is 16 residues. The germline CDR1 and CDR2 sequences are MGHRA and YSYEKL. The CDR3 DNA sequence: TGCGCCAGCAGCCACGCCGAATCACGGACAGGGAAAGGCTACACCTTC. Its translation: CASSHAESRTGKGYTF.

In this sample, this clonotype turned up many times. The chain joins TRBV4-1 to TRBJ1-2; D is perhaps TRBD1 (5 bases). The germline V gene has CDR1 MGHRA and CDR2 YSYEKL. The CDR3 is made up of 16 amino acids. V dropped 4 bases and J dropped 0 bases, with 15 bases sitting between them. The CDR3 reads CASSRNPGPTNYGYTF. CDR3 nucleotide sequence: TGCGCCAGCAGCCGTAACCCAGGGCCAACTAACTATGGCTACACCTTC.

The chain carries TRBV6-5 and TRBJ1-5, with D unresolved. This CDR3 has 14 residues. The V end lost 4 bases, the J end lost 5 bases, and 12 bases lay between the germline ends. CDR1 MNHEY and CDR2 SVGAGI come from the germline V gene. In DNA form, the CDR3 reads TGTGCCAGCAGTTCCCGGCTGAGGGATCAGCCCCAGCATTTT. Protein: CASSSRLRDQPQHF.

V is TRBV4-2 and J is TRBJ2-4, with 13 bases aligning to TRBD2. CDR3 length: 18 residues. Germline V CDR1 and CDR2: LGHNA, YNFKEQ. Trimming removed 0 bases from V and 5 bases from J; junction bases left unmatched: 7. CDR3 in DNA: TGTGCCAGCAGCCAAGAAACTAGCGGGGGGGCGAATGAAAACATTCAGTACTTC. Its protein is CASSQETSGGANENIQYF.

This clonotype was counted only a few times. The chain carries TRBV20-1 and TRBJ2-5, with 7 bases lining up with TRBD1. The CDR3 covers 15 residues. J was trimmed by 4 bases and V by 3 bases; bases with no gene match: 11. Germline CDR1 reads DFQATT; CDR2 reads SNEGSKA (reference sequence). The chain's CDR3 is CSASRGGARRETQYF. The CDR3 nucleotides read TGCAGTGCTAGTAGAGGGGGCGCTAGACGAGAGACCCAGTACTTC.

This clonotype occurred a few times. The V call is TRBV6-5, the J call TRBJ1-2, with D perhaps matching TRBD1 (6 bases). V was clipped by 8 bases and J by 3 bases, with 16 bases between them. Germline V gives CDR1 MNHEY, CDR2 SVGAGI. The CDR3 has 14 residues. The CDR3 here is CASAFNRVDYGYTF. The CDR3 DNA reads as TGTGCCAGCGCATTTAACAGGGTCGACTATGGCTACACCTTC.

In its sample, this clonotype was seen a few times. Here the CDR3 DNA reads TGCAGTGCTAAGGACTTAACCGCCGGGGAGCTGTTTTTT. Translating it yields CSAKDLTAGELFF. The V call is TRBV20-1, the J call TRBJ2-2, with a tentative D call TRBD2 (5 bases). The ends were cut back, 4 bases at V and 6 bases at J, with 12 bases in the middle. Germline V gene lookup returns CDR1 DFQATT and CDR2 SNEGSKA (reference sequence). There are 13 residues in the CDR3.

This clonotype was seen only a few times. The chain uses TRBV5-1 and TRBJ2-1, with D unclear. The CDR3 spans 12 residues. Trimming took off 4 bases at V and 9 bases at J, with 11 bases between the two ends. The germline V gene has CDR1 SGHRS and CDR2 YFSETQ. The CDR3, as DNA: TGCGCCAGCAGCGTATTAGAGGCTGAGCAGTTCTTC. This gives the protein CASSVLEAEQFF.

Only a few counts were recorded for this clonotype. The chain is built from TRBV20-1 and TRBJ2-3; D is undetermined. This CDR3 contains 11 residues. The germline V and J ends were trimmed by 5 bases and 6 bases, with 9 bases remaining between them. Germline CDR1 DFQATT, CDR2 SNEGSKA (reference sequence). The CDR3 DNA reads TGCAGTGCTGGGTCGCGGGATACGCAGTATTTT. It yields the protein CSAGSRDTQYF.

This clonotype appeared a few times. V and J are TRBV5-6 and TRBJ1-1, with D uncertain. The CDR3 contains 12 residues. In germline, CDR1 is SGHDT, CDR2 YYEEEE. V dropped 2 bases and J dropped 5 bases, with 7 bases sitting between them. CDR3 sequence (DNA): TGTGCCAGCAGCTTCATGGAGACTGAAGCTTTCTTT. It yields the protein CASSFMETEAFF.

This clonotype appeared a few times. The CDR3 DNA sequence: TGCAGTGCTAGAGATGAGGGGGGGACGGGTGAGCAGTTCTTC. It specifies CSARDEGGTGEQFF. The chain is built from TRBV20-1 and TRBJ2-1; D possibly corresponds to TRBD2 (7 bases). This CDR3 is 14 amino acids long. Per germline, CDR1 DFQATT and CDR2 SNEGSKA (reference sequence). V was clipped by 0 bases and J by 9 bases, with 15 bases between them.

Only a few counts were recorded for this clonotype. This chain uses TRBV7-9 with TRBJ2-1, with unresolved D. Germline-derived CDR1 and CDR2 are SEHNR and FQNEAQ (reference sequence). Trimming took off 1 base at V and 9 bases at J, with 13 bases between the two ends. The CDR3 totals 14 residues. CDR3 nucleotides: TGTGCCAGCAGCTTAGTTGGTGGTATTGGTGAGCAGTTCTTC. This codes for CASSLVGGIGEQFF.

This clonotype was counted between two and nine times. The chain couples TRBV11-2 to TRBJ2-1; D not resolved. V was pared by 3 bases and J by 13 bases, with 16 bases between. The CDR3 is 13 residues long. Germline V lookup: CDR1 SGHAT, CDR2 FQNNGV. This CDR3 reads CASSLEIILGQFF. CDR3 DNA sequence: TGTGCCAGCAGCTTGGAGATTATTTTAGGTCAGTTCTTC.

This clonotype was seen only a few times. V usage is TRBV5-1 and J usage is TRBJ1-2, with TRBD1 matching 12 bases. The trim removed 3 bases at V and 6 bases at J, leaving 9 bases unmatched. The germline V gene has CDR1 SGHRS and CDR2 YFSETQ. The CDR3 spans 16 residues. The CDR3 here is CASSSTAWDRGHGYTF. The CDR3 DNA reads TGCGCCAGCAGCTCGACCGCATGGGACAGGGGGCATGGCTACACCTTC.

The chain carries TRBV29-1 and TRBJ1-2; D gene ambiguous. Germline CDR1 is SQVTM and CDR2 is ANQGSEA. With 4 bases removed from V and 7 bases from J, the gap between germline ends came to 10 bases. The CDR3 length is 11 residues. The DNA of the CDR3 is TGCAGCGTTGCGATATGGACTGGCTACACCTTC. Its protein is CSVAIWTGYTF.

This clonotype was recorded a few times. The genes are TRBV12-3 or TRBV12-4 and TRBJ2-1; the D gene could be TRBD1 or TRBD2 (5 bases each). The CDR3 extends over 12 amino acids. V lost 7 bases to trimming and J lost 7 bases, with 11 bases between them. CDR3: CASTGTRNEQFF. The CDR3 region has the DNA TGTGCCAGCACCGGGACCAGGAATGAGCAGTTCTTC.

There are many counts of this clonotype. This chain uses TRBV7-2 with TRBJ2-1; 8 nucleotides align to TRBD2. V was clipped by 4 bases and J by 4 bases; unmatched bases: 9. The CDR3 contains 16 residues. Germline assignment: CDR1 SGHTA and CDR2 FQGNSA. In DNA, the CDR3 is TGTGCCAGCAGCTCCCTTATGCGGGGGGCGTACAATGAGCAGTTCTTC. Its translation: CASSSLMRGAYNEQFF. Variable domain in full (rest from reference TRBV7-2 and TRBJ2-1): GAGVSQSPSNKVTEKGKDVELRCDPISGHTALYWYRQSLGQGLEFLIYFQGNSAPDKSGLPSDRFSAERTGGSVSTLTIQRTQQEDSAVYLCASSSLMRGAYNEQFFGPGTRLTVL.

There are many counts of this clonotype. As DNA, the CDR3 is TGTGCCAGCAGCTTCCGGGGTTATGGCTACACCTTC. As protein: CASSFRGYGYTF. The rearrangement joins TRBV7-2 to TRBJ1-2, with D unclear. Deletions cut 3 bases from V and 5 bases from J, with 7 bases between. The CDR3 is 12 residues long. Germline V gene data show CDR1 as SGHTA and CDR2 as FQGNSA.

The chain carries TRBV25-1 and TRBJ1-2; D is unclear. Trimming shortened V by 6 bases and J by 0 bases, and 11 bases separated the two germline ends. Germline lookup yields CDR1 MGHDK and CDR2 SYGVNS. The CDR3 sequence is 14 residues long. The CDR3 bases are TGTGCCAGCAGCGAGGCCGGTTCTAACTATGGCTACACCTTC. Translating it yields CASSEAGSNYGYTF.

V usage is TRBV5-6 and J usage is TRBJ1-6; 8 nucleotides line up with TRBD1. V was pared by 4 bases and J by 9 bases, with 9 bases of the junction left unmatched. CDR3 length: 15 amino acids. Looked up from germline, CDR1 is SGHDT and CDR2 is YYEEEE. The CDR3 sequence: CASSPLGRGPSPLHF. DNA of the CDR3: TGTGCCAGCAGCCCCTTGGGCAGGGGGCCTTCACCCCTCCACTTT.

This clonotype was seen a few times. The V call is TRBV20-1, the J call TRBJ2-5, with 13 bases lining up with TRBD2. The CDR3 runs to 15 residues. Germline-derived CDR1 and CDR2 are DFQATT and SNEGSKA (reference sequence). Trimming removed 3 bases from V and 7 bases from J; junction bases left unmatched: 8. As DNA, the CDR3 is TGCAGTGCTAGCGGGACTAGCGGGGCCCGGGGGACCCAGTACTTC. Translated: CSASGTSGARGTQYF.

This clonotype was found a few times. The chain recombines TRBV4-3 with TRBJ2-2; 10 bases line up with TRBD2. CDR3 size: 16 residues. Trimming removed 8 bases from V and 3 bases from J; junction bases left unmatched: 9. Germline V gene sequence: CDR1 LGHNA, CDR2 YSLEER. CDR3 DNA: TGCGCCAGCGGAGATCTAGCGGGGGTTGACACCGGGGAGCTGTTTTTT. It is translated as CASGDLAGVDTGELFF.

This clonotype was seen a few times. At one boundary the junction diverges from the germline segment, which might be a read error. The CDR3 DNA is TGCGCCAGCAGTCAAGGGGGGGGCGCTGGATACGCTAACTATGGCTACACCTTC. Its translation is CASSQGGGAGYANYGYTF. The chain is built from TRBV4-3 and TRBJ1-2; D is possibly TRBD1 (6 bases). The CDR3 is made up of 18 amino acids. Germline loops: CDR1 LGHNA, CDR2 YSLEER.

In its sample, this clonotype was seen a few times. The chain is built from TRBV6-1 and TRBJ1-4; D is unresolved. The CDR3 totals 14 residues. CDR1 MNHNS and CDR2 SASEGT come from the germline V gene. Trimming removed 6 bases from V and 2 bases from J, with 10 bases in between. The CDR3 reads CASSTVWTNEKLFF. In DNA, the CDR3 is TGTGCCAGCAGCACAGTTTGGACTAATGAAAAACTGTTTTTT.

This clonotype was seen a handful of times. The CDR3 bases are TGTGCCAGCAGCCGGACTAGCGGAACGTCTCGCGGTACGCAGTATTTT. This sequence encodes CASSRTSGTSRGTQYF. This chain connects TRBV7-3 to TRBJ2-3, with TRBD2 identical over 10 bases. V lost 5 bases, J lost 8 bases, and 13 bases stayed unmatched. The germline V gene encodes CDR1 SGHTA and CDR2 FQGTGA. CDR3 size: 16 residues.

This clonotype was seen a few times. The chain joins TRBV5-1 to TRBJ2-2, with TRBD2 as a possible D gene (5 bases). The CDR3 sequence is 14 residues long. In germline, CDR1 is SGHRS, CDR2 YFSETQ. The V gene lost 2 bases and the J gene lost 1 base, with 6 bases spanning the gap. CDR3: CASSFRENTGELFF. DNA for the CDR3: TGCGCCAGCAGCTTTCGGGAGAACACCGGGGAGCTGTTTTTT.

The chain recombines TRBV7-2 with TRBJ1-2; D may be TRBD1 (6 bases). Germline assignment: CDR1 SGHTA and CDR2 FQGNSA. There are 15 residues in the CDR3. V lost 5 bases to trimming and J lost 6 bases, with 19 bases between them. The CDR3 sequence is CASSPGGGLDNGYTF. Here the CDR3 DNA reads TGTGCCAGCAGCCCCGGAGGGGGACTTGATAATGGCTACACCTTC.